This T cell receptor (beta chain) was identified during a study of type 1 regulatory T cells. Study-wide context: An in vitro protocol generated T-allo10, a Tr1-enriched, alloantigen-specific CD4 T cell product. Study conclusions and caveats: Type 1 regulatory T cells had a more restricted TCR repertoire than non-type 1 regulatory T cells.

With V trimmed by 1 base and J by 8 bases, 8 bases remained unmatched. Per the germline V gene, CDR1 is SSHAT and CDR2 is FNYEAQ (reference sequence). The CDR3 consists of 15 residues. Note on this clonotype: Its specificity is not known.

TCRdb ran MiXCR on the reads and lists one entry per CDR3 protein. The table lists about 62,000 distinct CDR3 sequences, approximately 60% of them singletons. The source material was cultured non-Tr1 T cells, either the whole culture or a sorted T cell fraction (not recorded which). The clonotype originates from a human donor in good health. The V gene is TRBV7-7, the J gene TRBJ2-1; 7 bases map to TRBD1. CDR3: CASSLGHGTGDEQFF. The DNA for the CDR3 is TGTGCCAGCAGCTTAGGACATGGAACAGGGGATGAGCAGTTCTTC. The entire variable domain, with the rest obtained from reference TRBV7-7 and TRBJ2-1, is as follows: GAGVSQSPRYKVTKRGQDVTLRCDPISSHATLYWYQQALGQGPEFLTYFNYEAQPDKSGLPSDRFSAERPEGSISTLTIQRTEQRDSAMYRCASSLGHGTGDEQFFGPGTRLTVL.